This TCR beta chain is from a study of naive and memory T cell subsets (dated by TCRdb to about 2017). Context from the whole study: The study applied an open-source, UMI-based TCR alpha and beta sequencing pipeline to sorted naive and memory peripheral blood T cell subsets. The results of the functional CMV T cell responses matched the IgG serology results in every case. RNA was DNase-treated and reverse transcribed with TCR constant-region primers, mostly using SuperScript III.

Beyond this particular receptor, the publication reports: The repertoire findings for the naive and memory subsets could not be validated against a ground truth, as none was available. RNA-based TCR counts may be influenced by expression changes linked to T cell activation and differentiation. Clonotypes were defined as single alpha or beta chain sequences, not paired alpha/beta receptors. Following error correction, more than 85% of naive TCR sequences occurred only once, which made naive abundance distributions much steeper than those of memory subsets. A few larger clonotypes were present in naive repertoires, particularly the CD8 repertoires, and these clonotypes were possibly memory cells re-expressing CD45RA. The abundance of TCRs followed a power law with an exponent that differed between naive and memory subsets yet stayed consistent across the three individuals. Gini index rose and Shannon and inverse Simpson diversity fell from naive through CM, EM and EMRA in both CD4 and CD8 cells.

Separate amplification of TCR alpha and beta chain libraries was performed from the second PCR step onward. The CMV status of each donor was determined by measuring IFNgamma production from CD4+ T cells after fresh PBMCs had been stimulated overnight with CMV viral lysate. Miltenyi beads were used first to positively select CD4 T cells, and CD8 T cells were then positively selected from the CD4-negative fraction. After staining for CD3, CD4, CD8, CD45RA, CD27 and a live/dead dye, cells were sorted on a BD Aria II into four subsets based on CD45RA and CD27. Blood was obtained from a few healthy volunteers, and the blood from each volunteer was fractionated into CD4 and CD8 T cells and subsequently into four differentiation subsets. Approximately 120 ml of peripheral blood was collected from each donor, and PBMC were isolated by Ficoll-Paque PLUS density-gradient centrifugation. Sorted cells were lysed in RLT buffer, and RNA was extracted with a Qiagen RNeasy kit and stored at -80°C.

This clonotype has ten or more counts. The antigen this receptor binds is unknown. No base quality information exists; no much larger clone differs at one position. Based on the germline V gene, the CDR1 and CDR2 sequences are KGHDR and SFDVKD. V is reduced by 4 bases and J by 14 bases, leaving a spacing of 11 bases between them. From the cysteine through the phenylalanine, the CDR3 covers 11 amino acids. The only DNA kept is the CDR3, 33 bases in frame from the first base. The method was UMI-ligation and nested PCR. The beta constant-region primer was an equimolar mix of two oligonucleotides covering both TRBC1 and TRBC2. A single-stranded oligonucleotide carrying the SP2 primer and a 12-nucleotide UMI was ligated to the 3' end of the cDNA by T4 RNA ligase 1. The ligated cDNA went through four rounds of PCR with nested alpha and beta constant-region primers together with the SP2 primer. The ligation reaction was incubated at 16°C for about 20-24 hours. To avoid over-amplification, PCR2 was usually performed as a SYBR Green qPCR and halted once a predetermined threshold was reached. Every purification after the first one was done using Agencourt AMPure XP magnetic beads. Library amounts were measured by Qubit and library quality was assessed on a TapeStation, where the main peak was expected at around 650 bp. Pooled libraries were sequenced on an Illumina MiSeq using v2 2x251 paired-end kits, and typically about 0.9-2.1 million reads were obtained per sample. Each sample's library went into the pool at roughly 4 nM, and about 5-7% PhiX was added to help with cluster recognition. As for how the authors treated the data: FASTQ reads processed by Demultiplexor were assigned V and J genes by Decombinator through tag matching that tolerated a single base-pair mismatch. By using UMIs, Collapsinator corrected both sequencing errors and the frequency errors caused by PCR heterogeneity. CDR3Translator translated TCRs and extracted CDR3s from the conserved cysteine to the FGXG phenylalanine, flagging non-productive sequences. Gini, Shannon entropy and inverse Simpson indices were calculated on repertoires subsampled to equal numbers of UMI-defined TCRs. Within the linear range, a power law was fitted to clonotype abundance distributions using maximum likelihood. Similar UMI counts, unique TCR numbers and clonal distributions were obtained with the pipeline and with MIGEC on one naive CD8 sample. In one analysis, naive TCRs also found in any memory subset of the same donor were removed from the naive repertoire. Repertoires were searched for about 7,000 CMV-associated CDR3 sequences compiled from VDJdb and a published dataset. TCRdb reworked the public reads: Q25 trimming with fastp, MiXCR clone assembly, productive beta chains retained. Rows are combined by CDR3 protein, so each entry shows the most common genes and DNA. Clone size and V and J calls follow TCRdb, not the original study. The sample includes some 150,000 distinct CDR3 sequences, with around 15% observed a single time. The ten largest clonotypes hold roughly 0.13% of the sample.

In this chain, TRBV24-1 is recombined with TRBJ2-1; the D segment is perhaps TRBD1 or TRBD2, each sharing 5 matched bases. The receptor's source is a human donor in good health. Input material: naive CD4+ T cells from blood. Explained via the paper, the cell subset or site label denotes: naive T cells, CD45RA high CD27+. Here is the DNA: TGTGCCACCAGTGACGGGACGGGGAAGTTCTTC. The resulting protein is CATSDGTGKFF.